This T cell receptor beta chain came from a study of shared clonotypes between healthy human individuals. Produced via immunoSEQ multiplex PCR; TCRdb's table is partial and in-frame only. This sample has approximately 500,000 clones, with 90% to 96% found just once. This CDR3 contains 14 residues. Losses at the gene ends were 0 bases for V and 4 bases for J; bases not matched to a gene: 3. Per germline, CDR1 SGHRS and CDR2 YFSETQ. Healthy and HIV-negative, the adult donors had no recent acute infections or vaccinations. The sequenced material came from naive CD4+ T cells sorted from blood. The subset is: CD45RA+ positively selected. V usage is TRBV5-1 and J usage is TRBJ1-1, with TRBD1 identical over 7 bases. The source is a woman in her twenties or thirties in good health. The CDR3 DNA reads as TGCGCCAGCAGCTTGGGACAGGGAAGCACTGAAGCTTTCTTT. Protein: CASSLGQGSTEAFF.